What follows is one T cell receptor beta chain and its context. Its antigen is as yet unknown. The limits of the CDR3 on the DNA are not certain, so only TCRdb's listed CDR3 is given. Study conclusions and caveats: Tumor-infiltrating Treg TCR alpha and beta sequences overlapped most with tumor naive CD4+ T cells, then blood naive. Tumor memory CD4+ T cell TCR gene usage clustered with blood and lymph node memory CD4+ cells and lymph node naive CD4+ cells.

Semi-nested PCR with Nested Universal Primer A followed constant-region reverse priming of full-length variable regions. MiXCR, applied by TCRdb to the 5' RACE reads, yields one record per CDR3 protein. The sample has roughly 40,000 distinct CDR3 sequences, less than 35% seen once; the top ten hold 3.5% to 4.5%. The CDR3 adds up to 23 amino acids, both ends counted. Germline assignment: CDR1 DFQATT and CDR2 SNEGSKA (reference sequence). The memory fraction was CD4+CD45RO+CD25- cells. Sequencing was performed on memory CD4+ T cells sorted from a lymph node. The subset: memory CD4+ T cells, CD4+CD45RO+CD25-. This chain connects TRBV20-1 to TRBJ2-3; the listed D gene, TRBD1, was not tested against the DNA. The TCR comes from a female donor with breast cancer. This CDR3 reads CSASQGFNYGYTFGSGASDTQYF.